The sample holds many counts of the clone carrying this TCR beta chain. What it binds is not known. The data were taken from a study of neurological immune-mediated disorders. Study-wide background: Within the group of some 35 multiple sclerosis patients, 31 were relapsing-remitting, while 3 were secondary progressive. Findings and caveats of the study: Repertoires from 18 of 34 multiple sclerosis patients grouped phylogenetically into a related-CDR3 cluster, suggesting a possible signature.

With 10-nucleotide random UMIs, 5'RACE was used to make the cDNA. A single run covered 15-18 subjects with over 180 million TCR-beta sequences. TCRdb analysed the 5' RACE reads with MiXCR anew, one entry per CDR3 protein. The table has 55,000 to 65,000 distinct CDR3 sequences, 3.5% to 4.5% seen once. Trimming removed 3 bases at V and 2 bases at J, with 8 bases between. Germline-derived CDR1 and CDR2 are SEHNR and FQNEAQ (reference sequence). CDR3 size: 14 residues. The V call is TRBV7-9, the J call TRBJ1-3; the D gene is possibly TRBD1 (6 bases). This TCR was sampled from a woman aged 45-59 years with multiple sclerosis. Sequencing input: PBMCs. The CDR3 loop reads CASSFGTPGNTIYF. The DNA of the CDR3 is TGTGCCAGCAGCTTTGGGACACCTGGAAACACCATATATTTT.